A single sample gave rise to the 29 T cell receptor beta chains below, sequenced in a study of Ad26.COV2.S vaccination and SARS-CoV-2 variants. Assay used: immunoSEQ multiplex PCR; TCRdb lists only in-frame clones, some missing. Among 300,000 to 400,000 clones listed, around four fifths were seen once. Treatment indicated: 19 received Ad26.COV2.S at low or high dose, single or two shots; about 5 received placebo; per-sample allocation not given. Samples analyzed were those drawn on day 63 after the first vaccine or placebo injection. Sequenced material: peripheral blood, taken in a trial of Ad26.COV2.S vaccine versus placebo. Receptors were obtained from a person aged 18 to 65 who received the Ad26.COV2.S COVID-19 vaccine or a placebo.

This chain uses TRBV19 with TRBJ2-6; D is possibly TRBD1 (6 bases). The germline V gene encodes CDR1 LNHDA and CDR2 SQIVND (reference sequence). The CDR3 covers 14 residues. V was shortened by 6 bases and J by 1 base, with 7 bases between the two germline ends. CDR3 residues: CASRGTSGANVLTF. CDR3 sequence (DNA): TGTGCCAGTAGGGGGACATCTGGGGCCAACGTCCTGACTTTC.

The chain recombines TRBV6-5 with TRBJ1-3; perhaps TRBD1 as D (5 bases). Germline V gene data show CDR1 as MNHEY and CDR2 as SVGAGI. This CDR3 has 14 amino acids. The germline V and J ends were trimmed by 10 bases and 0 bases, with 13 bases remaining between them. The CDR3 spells CATAQGYSGNTIYF. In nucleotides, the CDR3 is TGTGCCACCGCTCAGGGTTACTCTGGAAACACCATATATTTT.

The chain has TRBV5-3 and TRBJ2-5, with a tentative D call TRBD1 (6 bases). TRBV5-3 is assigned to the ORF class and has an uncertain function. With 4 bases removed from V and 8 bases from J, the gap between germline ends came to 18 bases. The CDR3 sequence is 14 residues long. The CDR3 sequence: CARSPQGLGTTQYF. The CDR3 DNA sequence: TGTGCCAGAAGCCCACAGGGTTTAGGAACTACCCAGTACTTC.

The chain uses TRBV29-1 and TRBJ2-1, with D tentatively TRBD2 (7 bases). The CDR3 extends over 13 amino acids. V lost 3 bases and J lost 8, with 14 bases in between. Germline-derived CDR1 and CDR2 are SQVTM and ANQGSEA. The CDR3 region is CSVDGLGGYEQFF. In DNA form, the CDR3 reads TGCAGCGTTGACGGACTAGGGGGTTATGAGCAGTTCTTC.

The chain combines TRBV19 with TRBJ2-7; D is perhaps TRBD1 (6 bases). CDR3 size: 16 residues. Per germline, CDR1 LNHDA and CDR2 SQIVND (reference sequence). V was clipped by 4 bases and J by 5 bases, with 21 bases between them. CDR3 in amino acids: CASSTTAYRVSDEQYF. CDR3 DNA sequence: TGTGCCAGTAGTACCACCGCCTACAGGGTCAGCGACGAGCAGTACTTC.

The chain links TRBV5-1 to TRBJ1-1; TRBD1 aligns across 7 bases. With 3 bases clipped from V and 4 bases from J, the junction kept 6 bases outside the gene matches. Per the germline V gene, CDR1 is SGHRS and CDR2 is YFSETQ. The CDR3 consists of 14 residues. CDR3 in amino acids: CASSWATGSTEAFF. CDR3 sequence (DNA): TGCGCCAGCAGCTGGGCGACAGGGAGCACTGAAGCTTTCTTT.

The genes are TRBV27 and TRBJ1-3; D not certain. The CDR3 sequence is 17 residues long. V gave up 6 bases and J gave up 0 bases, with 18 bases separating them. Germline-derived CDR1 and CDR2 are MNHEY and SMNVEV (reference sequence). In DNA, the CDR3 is TGTGCCAGCAGCCCTACCCCCAGACATATCTCTGGAAACACCATATATTTT. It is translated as CASSPTPRHISGNTIYF.

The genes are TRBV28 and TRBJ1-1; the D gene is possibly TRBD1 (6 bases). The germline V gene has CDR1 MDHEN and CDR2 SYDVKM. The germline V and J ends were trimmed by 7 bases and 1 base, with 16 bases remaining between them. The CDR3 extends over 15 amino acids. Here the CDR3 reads CASIIGGNRNTEAFF. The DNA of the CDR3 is TGTGCCAGCATTATAGGGGGGAACAGGAACACTGAAGCTTTCTTT.

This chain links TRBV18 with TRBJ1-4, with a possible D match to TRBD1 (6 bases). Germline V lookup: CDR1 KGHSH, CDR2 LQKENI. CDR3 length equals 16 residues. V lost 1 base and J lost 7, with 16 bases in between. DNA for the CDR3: TGTGCCAGCTCACCACTGTCAGCGGGGGCAAGTGAAAAACTGTTTTTT. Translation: CASSPLSAGASEKLFF.

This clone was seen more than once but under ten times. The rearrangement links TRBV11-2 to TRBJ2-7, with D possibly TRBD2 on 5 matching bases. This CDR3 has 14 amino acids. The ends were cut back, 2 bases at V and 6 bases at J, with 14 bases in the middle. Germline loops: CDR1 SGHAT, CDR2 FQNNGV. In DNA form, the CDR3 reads TGTGCCAGCAGCTTACCGGGGTCTTGGAGCGAGCAGTACTTC. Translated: CASSLPGSWSEQYF.

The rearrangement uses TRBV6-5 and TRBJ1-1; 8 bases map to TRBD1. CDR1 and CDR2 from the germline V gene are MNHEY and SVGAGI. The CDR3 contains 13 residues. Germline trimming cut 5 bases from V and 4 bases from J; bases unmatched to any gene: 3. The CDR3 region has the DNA TGTGCCAGCAGTAGGACAGGGTCCACTGAAGCTTTCTTT. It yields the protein CASSRTGSTEAFF.

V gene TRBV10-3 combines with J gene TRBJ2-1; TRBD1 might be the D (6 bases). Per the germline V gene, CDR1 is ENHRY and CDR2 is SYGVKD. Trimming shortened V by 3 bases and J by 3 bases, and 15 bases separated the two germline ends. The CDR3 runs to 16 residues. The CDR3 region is CAISDGGEAIYNEQFF. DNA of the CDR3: TGTGCCATCAGTGATGGGGGCGAGGCCATCTACAATGAGCAGTTCTTC.

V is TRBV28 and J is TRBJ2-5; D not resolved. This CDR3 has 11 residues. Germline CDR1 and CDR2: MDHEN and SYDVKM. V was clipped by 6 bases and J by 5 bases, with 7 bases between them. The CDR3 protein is CASSPGETQYF. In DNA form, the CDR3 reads TGTGCCAGCAGCCCCGGGGAGACCCAGTACTTC.

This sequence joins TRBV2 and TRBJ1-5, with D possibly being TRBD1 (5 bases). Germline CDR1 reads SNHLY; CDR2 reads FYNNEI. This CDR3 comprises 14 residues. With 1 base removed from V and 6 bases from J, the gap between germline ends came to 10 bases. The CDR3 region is CASSEEGPPQPQHF. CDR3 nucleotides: TGTGCCAGCAGTGAAGAGGGGCCCCCTCAGCCCCAGCATTTT.

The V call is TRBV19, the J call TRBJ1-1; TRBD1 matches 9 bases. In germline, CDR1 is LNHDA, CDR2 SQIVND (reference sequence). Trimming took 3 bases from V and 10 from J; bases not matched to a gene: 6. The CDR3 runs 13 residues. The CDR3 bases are TGTGCCAGTAGTATGGCCGGGACAGGGATAGCTTTCTTT. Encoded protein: CASSMAGTGIAFF.

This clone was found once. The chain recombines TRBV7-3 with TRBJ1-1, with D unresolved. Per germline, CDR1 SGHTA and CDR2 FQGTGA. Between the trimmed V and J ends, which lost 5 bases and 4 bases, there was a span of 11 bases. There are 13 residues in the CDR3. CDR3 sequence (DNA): TGTGCCAGCAGCCGGAGACAAGGCACTGAAGCTTTCTTT. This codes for CASSRRQGTEAFF. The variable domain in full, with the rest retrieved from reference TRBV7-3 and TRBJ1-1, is GAGVSQTPSNKVTEKGKYVELRCDPISGHTALYWYRQSLGQGPEFLIYFQGTGAADDSGLPNDRFFAVRPEGSVSTLKIQRTERGDSAVYLCASSRRQGTEAFFGQGTRLTVV.

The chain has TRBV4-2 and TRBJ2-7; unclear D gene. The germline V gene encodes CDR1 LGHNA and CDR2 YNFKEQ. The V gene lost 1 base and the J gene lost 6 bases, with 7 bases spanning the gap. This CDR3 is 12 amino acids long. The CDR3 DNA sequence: TGTGCCAGCAGCCAAGTCTCTTCCGAGCAGTACTTC. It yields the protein CASSQVSSEQYF.

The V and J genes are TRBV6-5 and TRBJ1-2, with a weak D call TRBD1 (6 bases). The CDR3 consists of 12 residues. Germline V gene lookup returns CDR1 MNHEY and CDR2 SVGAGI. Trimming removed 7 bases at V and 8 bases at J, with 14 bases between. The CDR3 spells CASTPIQGGYTF. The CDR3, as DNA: TGTGCCAGCACGCCGATACAGGGAGGCTACACCTTC.

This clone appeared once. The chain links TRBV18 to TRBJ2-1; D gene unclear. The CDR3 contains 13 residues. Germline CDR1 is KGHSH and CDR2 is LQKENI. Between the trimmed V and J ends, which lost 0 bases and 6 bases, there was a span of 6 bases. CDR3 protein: CASSPPVINEQFF. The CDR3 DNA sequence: TGTGCCAGCTCACCACCGGTGATCAATGAGCAGTTCTTC. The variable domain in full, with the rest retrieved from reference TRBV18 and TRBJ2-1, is NAGVMQNPRHLVRRRGQEARLRCSPMKGHSHVYWYRQLPEEGLKFMVYLQKENIIDESGMPKERFSAEFPKEGPSILRIQQVVRGDSAAYFCASSPPVINEQFFGPGTRLTVL.

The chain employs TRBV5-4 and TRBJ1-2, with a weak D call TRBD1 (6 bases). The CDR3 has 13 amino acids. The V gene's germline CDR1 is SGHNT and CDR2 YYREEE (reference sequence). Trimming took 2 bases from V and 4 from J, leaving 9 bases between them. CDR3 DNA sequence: TGTGCCAGCAGCTTCACAGGGTCCTATGGCTACACCTTC. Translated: CASSFTGSYGYTF.

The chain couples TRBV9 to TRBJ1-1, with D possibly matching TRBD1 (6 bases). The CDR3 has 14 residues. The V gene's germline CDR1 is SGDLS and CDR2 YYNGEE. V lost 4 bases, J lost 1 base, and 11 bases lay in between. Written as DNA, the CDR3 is TGTGCCAGCAGCCCGGCGACAGGGAACACTGAAGCTTTCTTT. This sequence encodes CASSPATGNTEAFF.

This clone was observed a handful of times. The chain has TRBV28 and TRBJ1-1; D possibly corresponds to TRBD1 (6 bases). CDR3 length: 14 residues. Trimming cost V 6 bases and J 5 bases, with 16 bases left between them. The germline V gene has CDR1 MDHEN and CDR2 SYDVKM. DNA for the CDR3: TGTGCCAGCAGATCACAGGGCGGTGGGACTGAAGCTTTCTTT. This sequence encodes CASRSQGGGTEAFF.

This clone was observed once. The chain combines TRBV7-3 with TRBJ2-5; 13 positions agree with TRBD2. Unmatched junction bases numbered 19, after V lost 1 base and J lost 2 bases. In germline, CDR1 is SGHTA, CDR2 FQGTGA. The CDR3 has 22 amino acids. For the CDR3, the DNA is TGTGCCAGCAGCTTAATCCCACGACTAGCGGGGGGCCCTTTTCAGGGGCAAGAGACCCAGTACTTC. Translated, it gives CASSLIPRLAGGPFQGQETQYF.

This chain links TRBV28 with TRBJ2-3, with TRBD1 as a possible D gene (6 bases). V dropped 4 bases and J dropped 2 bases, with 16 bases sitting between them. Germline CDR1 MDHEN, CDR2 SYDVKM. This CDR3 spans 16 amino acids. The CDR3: CASSSDRFGYTDTQYF. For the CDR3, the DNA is TGTGCCAGCAGTTCCGACAGGTTCGGGTACACAGATACGCAGTATTTT.

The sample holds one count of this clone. CDR3 region: CASSVAPGVAYEQYF. The CDR3 DNA reads TGTGCCAGCAGCGTAGCACCGGGGGTAGCCTACGAGCAGTACTTC. This chain connects TRBV9 to TRBJ2-7, with D perhaps TRBD2 (6 bases). The CDR3 totals 15 residues. Germline V gene data show CDR1 as SGDLS and CDR2 as YYNGEE. Deletions cut 0 bases from V and 2 bases from J, with 12 bases between.

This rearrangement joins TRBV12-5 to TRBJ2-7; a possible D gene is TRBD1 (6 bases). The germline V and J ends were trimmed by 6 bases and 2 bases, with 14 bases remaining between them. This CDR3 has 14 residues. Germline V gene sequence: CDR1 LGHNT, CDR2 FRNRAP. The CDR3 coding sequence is TGTGCTAGTGGGAAGGACAGTGGTCCCTACGAGCAGTACTTC. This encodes CASGKDSGPYEQYF. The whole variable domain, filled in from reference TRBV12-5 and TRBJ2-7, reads DARVTQTPRHKVTEMGQEVTMRCQPILGHNTVFWYRQTMMQGLELLAYFRNRAPLDDSGMPKDRFSAEMPDATLATLKIQPSEPRDSAVYFCASGKDSGPYEQYFGPGTRLTVT.

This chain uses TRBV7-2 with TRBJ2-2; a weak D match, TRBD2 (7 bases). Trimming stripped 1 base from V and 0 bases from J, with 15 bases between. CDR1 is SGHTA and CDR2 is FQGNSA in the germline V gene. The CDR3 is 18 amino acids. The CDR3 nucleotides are TGTGCCAGCAGCTTAGTAGGGGGGGGCCTTGCGAACACCGGGGAGCTGTTTTTT. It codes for CASSLVGGGLANTGELFF.

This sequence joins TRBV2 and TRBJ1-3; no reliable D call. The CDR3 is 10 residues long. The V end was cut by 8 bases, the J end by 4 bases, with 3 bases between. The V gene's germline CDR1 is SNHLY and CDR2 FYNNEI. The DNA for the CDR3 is TGTGCCAGCGCGGGAAACACCATATATTTT. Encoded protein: CASAGNTIYF.

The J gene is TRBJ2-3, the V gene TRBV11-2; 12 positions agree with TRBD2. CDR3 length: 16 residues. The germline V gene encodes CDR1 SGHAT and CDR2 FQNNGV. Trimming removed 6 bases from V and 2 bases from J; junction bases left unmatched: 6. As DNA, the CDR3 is TGTGCCAGCAGTCCAACTAGCGGGGGGTTCACAGATACGCAGTATTTT. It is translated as CASSPTSGGFTDTQYF. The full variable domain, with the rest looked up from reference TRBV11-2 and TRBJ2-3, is EAGVAQSPRYKIIEKRQSVAFWCNPISGHATLYWYQQILGQGPKLLIQFQNNGVVDDSQLPKDRFSAERLKGVDSTLKIQPAKLEDSAVYLCASSPTSGGFTDTQYFGPGTRLTVL.